The 30 T cell receptor beta chains listed next were all sequenced from one sample in a study of T cell repertoires in cytomegalovirus infection. MiXCR, applied by TCRdb to the reads, yields one record per CDR3 protein. The sample has some 680,000 distinct CDR3 sequences, about a third seen once; the top ten hold around 3%. Specimen: PBMCs. These receptors were collected from a human donor in good health (CMV status not recorded). Some clones in this sample may be carry-over from other donors' samples.

Turning to this clonotype: No conserved phenylalanine or tryptophan ends this CDR3, so it is likely a read error. J is TRBJ2-6 and V is TRBV19; tentatively, D is TRBD1 (6 bases). Germline lookup yields CDR1 LNHDA and CDR2 SQIVND (reference sequence). This CDR3 spans 15 amino acids. The V end was cut by 9 bases, the J end by 4 bases, with 16 bases between. CDR3 DNA sequence: TGTGCCAGCGAAAGACAGGACACCGGGGCCAACGTCCTGACTGTC. The encoded protein is CASERQDTGANVLTV.

This clonotype has a count of ten or more. The CDR3 bases are TGTGCCAGCAGCTTAAGCGGGAGGGGAGAAAACATTCAGTACTTC. Encoded protein: CASSLSGRGENIQYF. The rearrangement links TRBV11-2 to TRBJ2-4, with 10 bases aligning to TRBD2. In germline, CDR1 is SGHAT, CDR2 FQNNGV. J gave up 5 bases and V 2 bases, and 3 bases lay outside the gene matches. The CDR3 sequence is 15 residues long.

Ten or more counts support this clonotype. The chain is built from TRBV7-2 and TRBJ2-1, with D possibly TRBD1 on 6 matching bases. Germline CDR1 SGHTA, CDR2 FQGNSA. Trimming removed 1 base from V and 12 bases from J, with 13 bases in between. The CDR3 loop spans 13 amino acids. DNA of the CDR3: TGTGCCAGCAGCTTAGAGACAGGATTAGGGCAGTTCTTC. Translation: CASSLETGLGQFF.

This clonotype was seen more than once but under ten times. The chain combines TRBV28 with TRBJ1-5; D is uncertain. V lost 3 bases and J lost 11, with 14 bases in between. CDR3 size: 13 residues. The germline gives CDR1 MDHEN, CDR2 SYDVKM. CDR3 sequence reads: CASSFRVGGSQHF. The CDR3 nucleotides are TGTGCCAGCAGTTTCCGAGTAGGCGGATCCCAGCATTTT.

The chain has TRBV20-1 and TRBJ2-3; a possible D gene is TRBD1 (6 bases). Trimming stripped 3 bases from V and 2 bases from J, with 15 bases between. The CDR3 consists of 15 residues. Germline V CDR1 and CDR2: DFQATT, SNEGSKA (reference sequence). The CDR3 region is CSASDQGSTTDTQYF. In DNA form, the CDR3 reads TGCAGTGCTAGCGACCAGGGGTCCACCACAGATACGCAGTATTTT.

The sample holds a few counts of this clonotype. The chain joins TRBV7-8 to TRBJ2-5; perhaps TRBD2 as D (6 bases). Germline loops: CDR1 SGHVS, CDR2 FQNEAQ. The CDR3 spans 17 residues. V lost 1 base to trimming and J lost 4 bases, with 19 bases between them. As DNA, the CDR3 is TGTGCCAGCAGCTTAGAGCGTTTGGCCGTGGGGGGAGAGACCCAGTACTTC. Its translation is CASSLERLAVGGETQYF.

This clonotype was counted ten times or more. The chain couples TRBV7-2 to TRBJ1-6; TRBD1 matches at 7 bases. The CDR3 covers 18 residues. CDR1 and CDR2 (germline): SGHTA, FQGNSA. The trim removed 1 base at V and 0 bases at J, leaving 6 bases unmatched. The CDR3 DNA follows: TGTGCCAGCAGCTTAGTGGTACAGGGGAGCTCCTATAATTCACCCCTCCACTTT. Its protein is CASSLVVQGSSYNSPLHF.

In this sample, this clonotype turned up many times. CDR3 protein: CASSLPQGPLSNEQFF. DNA of the CDR3: TGTGCCAGCAGCTTACCACAAGGCCCCCTTTCCAATGAGCAGTTCTTC. The genes are TRBV11-2 and TRBJ2-1; no reliable D call. V was pared by 2 bases and J by 6 bases, with 17 bases between. The CDR3 covers 16 residues. Germline values: CDR1 SGHAT, CDR2 FQNNGV.

Turning to this clonotype: A junction boundary mismatches the germline segment, possibly from a read error. The chain joins TRBV7-2 to TRBJ1-5; TRBD1 might be the D (6 bases). The CDR3 length is 14 residues. Germline V gene data show CDR1 as SGHTA and CDR2 as FQGNSA. Written as DNA, the CDR3 is TGTGCCAGAAGCCTACAGGGAAGCACTCAGCCCCCGCATTTT. Its protein product is CARSLQGSTQPPHF.

The chain has TRBV25-1 and TRBJ1-1, with D uncertain. Looked up from germline, CDR1 is MGHDK and CDR2 is SYGVNS. V dropped 0 bases and J dropped 1 base, with 9 bases sitting between them. The CDR3 spans 15 residues. The CDR3 loop reads CASSEYAAKNTEAFF. As DNA, the CDR3 is TGTGCCAGCAGTGAATACGCAGCGAAGAACACTGAAGCTTTCTTT.

The chain recombines TRBV6-5 with TRBJ2-1, with D possibly TRBD2 on 5 matching bases. Germline CDR1 MNHEY, CDR2 SVGAGI. This CDR3 is 17 amino acids long. V dropped 7 bases and J dropped 5 bases, with 24 bases sitting between them. This CDR3 reads CASKLAATSPGNNEQFF. For the CDR3, the DNA is TGTGCCAGCAAGTTAGCTGCCACCTCGCCGGGAAACAATGAGCAGTTCTTC.

The chain is built from TRBV19 and TRBJ1-5, with TRBD1 matching 10 bases. The V gene end was trimmed by 7 bases and the J gene end by 2 bases; junction bases not matched to a gene: 5. Germline CDR1 LNHDA, CDR2 SQIVND (reference sequence). The length of the CDR3 is 15 residues. The CDR3 loop reads CASTPGQGRNQPQHF. CDR3 coding DNA: TGTGCCAGTACCCCGGGACAGGGGCGCAATCAGCCCCAGCATTTT.

The genes are TRBV7-9 and TRBJ1-2, with 12 bases matching TRBD1. V gave up 0 bases and J gave up 9 bases; unmatched junction bases: 8. The CDR3 consists of 16 residues. Germline CDR1 SEHNR, CDR2 FQNEAQ (reference sequence). CDR3 sequence: CASSLAPGQGALRYTF. The CDR3 DNA sequence: TGTGCCAGCAGCTTAGCACCGGGACAGGGGGCCCTCCGCTACACCTTC.

This clonotype was recorded a few times. CDR3 region: CASRKTGQSGANVLTF. Written as DNA, the CDR3 is TGTGCCAGTAGGAAGACAGGGCAGAGTGGGGCCAACGTCCTGACTTTC. This chain uses TRBV19 with TRBJ2-6; 7 bases line up with TRBD1. Unmatched junction bases numbered 8, after V lost 6 bases and J lost 3 bases. The CDR3 is 16 residues long. Germline CDR1 LNHDA, CDR2 SQIVND (reference sequence).

This clonotype has more than one count but fewer than ten. This chain joins TRBV28 and TRBJ2-7, with 7 bases identical to TRBD1. The V gene end was trimmed by 2 bases and the J gene end by 0 bases; junction bases not matched to a gene: 4. Germline lookup yields CDR1 MDHEN and CDR2 SYDVKM. This CDR3 is built from 15 residues. The CDR3, as DNA: TGTGCCAGCAGTTTAGACTGGACAGGCTCCTACGAGCAGTACTTC. Translating gives CASSLDWTGSYEQYF.

The genes are TRBV5-1 and TRBJ2-2; D is undetermined. This CDR3 spans 13 amino acids. CDR1 is SGHRS and CDR2 is YFSETQ in the germline V gene. V gave up 1 base and J gave up 5 bases, with 6 bases separating them. The CDR3 reads CASSLTATGELFF. The CDR3 coding sequence is TGCGCCAGCAGCTTGACTGCAACCGGGGAGCTGTTTTTT. Full variable domain (rest looked up from reference TRBV5-1 and TRBJ2-2): KAGVTQTPRYLIKTRGQQVTLSCSPISGHRSVSWYQQTPGQGLQFLFEYFSETQRNKGNFPGRFSGRQFSNSRSEMNVSTLELGDSALYLCASSLTATGELFFGEGSRLTVL.

This clonotype showed up many times. The J gene is TRBJ1-3, the V gene TRBV7-6; D remains unclear. From germline, CDR1 is SGHVS and CDR2 FNYEAQ. V was pared by 5 bases and J by 4 bases, with 12 bases between. This CDR3 region has 14 residues. CDR3 nucleotides: TGTGCCAGCAGCCCGGATTCGGGGGGAAACACCATATATTTT. Translating gives CASSPDSGGNTIYF. The variable domain in full, with the rest retrieved from reference TRBV7-6 and TRBJ1-3, is GAGVSQSPRYKVTKRGQDVALRCDPISGHVSLYWYRQALGQGPEFLTYFNYEAQQDKSGLPNDRFSAERPEGSISTLTIQRTEQRDSAMYRCASSPDSGGNTIYFGEGSWLTVV.

This chain connects TRBV12-3 or TRBV12-4 to TRBJ1-1, with TRBD1 matching over 7 bases. CDR3 length: 17 amino acids. Trimming at V came to 5 bases and at J to 1 base, leaving 13 bases not matched to a gene. This chain's CDR3 is CASSRRAAGGGNTEAFF. The CDR3 bases are TGTGCCAGCAGTCGTCGAGCCGCAGGGGGGGGGAACACTGAAGCTTTCTTT.

The rearrangement joins TRBV5-5 to TRBJ2-3; unclear D gene. CDR1 and CDR2 from the germline V gene are SGHKS and YYEKEE (reference sequence). Trimming shortened V by 6 bases and J by 2 bases, and 16 bases separated the two germline ends. This CDR3 region has 15 residues. In DNA, the CDR3 is TGTGCCAGCAACCCTCCCCTACTTCACACAGATACGCAGTATTTT. As protein: CASNPPLLHTDTQYF.

This clonotype has only a few counts. The V gene is TRBV28, the J gene TRBJ1-3; D may be TRBD1 (6 bases). V was cut by 6 bases and J by 4 bases, with 28 bases left in between. Looked up from germline, CDR1 is MDHEN and CDR2 is SYDVKM. CDR3 length: 19 amino acids. The CDR3 loop is CASSLRAPTGKVTGNTIYF. The CDR3 DNA is TGTGCCAGCAGCCTTAGGGCCCCTACAGGGAAGGTGACGGGAAACACCATATATTTT.

This clonotype was seen a few times. The rearrangement joins TRBV7-6 to TRBJ2-1, with 7 nucleotides matching TRBD1. V shed 3 bases and J 5 bases; nucleotides not matched to a gene: 13. This CDR3 contains 17 residues. Germline assignment: CDR1 SGHVS and CDR2 FNYEAQ. The CDR3 protein is CASSFRTGRRYDNEQFF. DNA of the CDR3: TGTGCCAGCAGCTTCCGGACAGGTAGGAGGTATGACAATGAGCAGTTCTTC.

This clonotype was counted only a few times. V gene TRBV7-2 combines with J gene TRBJ2-7, with D possibly being TRBD1 (5 bases). The CDR3 is made up of 13 amino acids. V shed 3 bases and J shed 7 bases, with 13 bases lying between them. Germline assignment: CDR1 SGHTA and CDR2 FQGNSA. CDR3 bases: TGTGCCAGCAGCTTTTGGGGCCTTTTGGAGCAGTACTTC. This encodes CASSFWGLLEQYF.

V gene TRBV10-2 combines with J gene TRBJ2-1; D perhaps matches TRBD2 (5 bases). The CDR3 spans 20 residues. Per the germline V gene, CDR1 is WSHSY and CDR2 is SAAADI. Between the trimmed V and J ends, which lost 4 bases and 0 bases, there was a span of 25 bases. DNA of the CDR3: TGCGCCAGCAGTGTTGCCCGACCCTTCGGTAGCGTCGACTCCTACAATGAGCAGTTCTTC. Protein product: CASSVARPFGSVDSYNEQFF.

Worth noting for this clonotype: This clone may be a read error of a much larger clone one base away. This chain links TRBV28 with TRBJ1-2; 8 bases are shared with TRBD1. This CDR3 has 13 amino acids. Germline V gene lookup returns CDR1 MDHEN and CDR2 SYDVKM. The DNA of the CDR3 is TGTGCCAGCAGTTTATCAGGGGGCTATTGCTACACCTTC. Its protein is CASSLSGGYCYTF.

The chain has TRBV7-6 and TRBJ1-1; D remains ambiguous. Germline V gene lookup returns CDR1 SGHVS and CDR2 FNYEAQ. Trimming shortened V by 5 bases and J by 3 bases, and 13 bases separated the two germline ends. The CDR3 contains 14 residues. CDR3 loop: CASSPLDGDTEAFF. The CDR3 DNA reads as TGTGCCAGCAGCCCGCTGGATGGGGACACTGAAGCTTTCTTT.

This clonotype was observed a few times. This chain connects TRBV28 to TRBJ1-4; a weak D match, TRBD1 (5 bases). V gave up 5 bases and J gave up 6 bases, with 10 bases separating them. This CDR3 has 13 amino acids. Germline loops: CDR1 MDHEN, CDR2 SYDVKM. The CDR3 DNA follows: TGTGCCAGCAGTCGCGGGGGATATGAAAAACTGTTTTTT. The encoded protein is CASSRGGYEKLFF.

This clonotype turned up a few times. The junction shows a germline mismatch at one end, possibly a read error. This chain links TRBV7-9 with TRBJ2-7; D possibly corresponds to TRBD2 (7 bases). Germline V gene data show CDR1 as SEHNR and CDR2 as FQNEAQ (reference sequence). CDR3 length: 16 residues. This CDR3 is CATSQGTKSGLGEQYF. The CDR3 coding sequence is TGTGCCACCAGCCAGGGGACTAAGTCGGGTTTAGGCGAGCAGTACTTC. Full variable domain (outside the CDR3, taken from reference TRBV7-9 and TRBJ2-7): DTGVSQNPRHKITKRGQNVTFRCDPISEHNRLYWYRQTLGQGPEFLTYFQNEAQLEKSRLLSDRFSAERPKGSFSTLEIQRTEQGDSAMYLCATSQGTKSGLGEQYFGPGTRLTVT.

In its sample, this clonotype was seen a few times. This chain uses TRBV12-3 or TRBV12-4 with TRBJ2-1; 8 bases agree with TRBD1. The CDR3 runs 13 residues. J was trimmed by 10 bases and V by 7 bases; bases with no gene match: 9. CDR3 amino acids: CASTNRGDREQFF. The CDR3 nucleotides are TGTGCCAGCACCAACCGAGGGGACAGGGAGCAGTTCTTC.

This clonotype turned up a few times. V gene TRBV24-1 combines with J gene TRBJ2-2, with TRBD1 identical over 8 bases. Per the germline V gene, CDR1 is KGHDR and CDR2 is SFDVKD. J was trimmed by 4 bases and V by 2 bases; bases with no gene match: 2. The CDR3 loop spans 15 amino acids. Written as DNA, the CDR3 is TGTGCCACCAGTGATTCGGACAGGGCCACCGGGGAGCTGTTTTTT. It codes for CATSDSDRATGELFF.

Note on this clonotype: A read error may account for a junction end that differs from germline. The chain combines TRBV7-7 with TRBJ2-7; D may be TRBD1 (5 bases). Looked up from germline, CDR1 is SSHAT and CDR2 is FNYEAQ (reference sequence). The CDR3 sequence is 13 residues long. CDR3 nucleotide sequence: TGTGCTAGCAGCTTAAACGTAGGGGACGAGCAGTACTTC. Protein: CASSLNVGDEQYF.